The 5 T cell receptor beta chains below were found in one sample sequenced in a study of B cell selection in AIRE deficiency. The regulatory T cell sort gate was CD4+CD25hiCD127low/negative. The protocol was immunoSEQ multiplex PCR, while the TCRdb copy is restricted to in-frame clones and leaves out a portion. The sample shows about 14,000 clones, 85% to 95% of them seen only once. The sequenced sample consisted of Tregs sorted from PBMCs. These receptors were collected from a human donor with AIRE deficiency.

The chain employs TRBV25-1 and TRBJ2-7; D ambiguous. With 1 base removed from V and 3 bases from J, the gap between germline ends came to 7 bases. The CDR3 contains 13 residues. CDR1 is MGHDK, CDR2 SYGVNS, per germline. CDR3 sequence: CASSEFHSYEQYF. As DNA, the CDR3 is TGTGCCAGCAGTGAATTCCACAGCTACGAGCAGTACTTC.

The CDR3: CASSAGTGKGVGEKLFF. The CDR3 DNA is TGCGCCAGCAGCGCCGGGACAGGGAAGGGAGTGGGTGAAAAACTGTTTTTT. V is TRBV5-1 and J is TRBJ1-4; 9 bases fit TRBD1. Germline CDR1 and CDR2: SGHRS and YFSETQ. V shed 4 bases, J shed 7 bases, and the junction held 14 bases outside the gene matches. The CDR3 is 17 residues long.

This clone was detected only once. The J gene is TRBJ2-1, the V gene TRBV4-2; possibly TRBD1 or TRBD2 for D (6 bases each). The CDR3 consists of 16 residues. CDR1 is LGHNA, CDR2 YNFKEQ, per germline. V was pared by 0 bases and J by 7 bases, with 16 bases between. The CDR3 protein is CASSQDLFTGRNEQFF. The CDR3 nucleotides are TGTGCCAGCAGCCAAGATCTTTTCACAGGGAGGAATGAGCAGTTCTTC.

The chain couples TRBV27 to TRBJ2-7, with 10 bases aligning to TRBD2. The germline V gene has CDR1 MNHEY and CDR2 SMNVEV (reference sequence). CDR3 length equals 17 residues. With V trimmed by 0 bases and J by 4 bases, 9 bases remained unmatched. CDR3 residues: CASSLSPAASGSYEQYF. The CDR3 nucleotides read TGTGCCAGCAGTTTATCACCAGCGGCTAGCGGGAGTTACGAGCAGTACTTC.

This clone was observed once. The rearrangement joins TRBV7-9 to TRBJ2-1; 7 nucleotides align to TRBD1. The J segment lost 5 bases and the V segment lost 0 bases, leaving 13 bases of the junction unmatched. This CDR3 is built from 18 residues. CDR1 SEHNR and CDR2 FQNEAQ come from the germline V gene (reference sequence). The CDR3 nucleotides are TGTGCCAGCAGCTTAGCTCAGTTAACAGGGGCGCGGGACAATGAGCAGTTCTTC. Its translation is CASSLAQLTGARDNEQFF.